This T cell receptor (beta chain) derives from a study of blood T cell repertoires in COVID-19. Profiled with immunoSEQ multiplex PCR; TCRdb holds only in-frame clones, not every one. This table holds roughly 180,000 clones, roughly 84% found once. This CDR3 comprises 14 residues. V lost 8 bases and J 3 bases, leaving 16 bases between the germline ends. The germline CDR1 and CDR2 sequences are MNHEY and SVGAGI. This chain joins TRBV6-5 and TRBJ1-1; D possibly corresponds to TRBD1 (5 bases). The clonotype was recovered from a man in his 60s who had recovered from COVID-19. The sequencing input was PBMCs or T cells enriched from blood (not recorded which). The CDR3 coding sequence is TGTGCCAGCTACGGAGCGGGGCTGGACACTGAAGCTTTCTTT. It codes for CASYGAGLDTEAFF.